The 10 T cell receptor beta chains below come from one sample, sequenced in a study of beta chain features in type 1 diabetes (dated by TCRdb to 2017 to 2018). Antigen specificity for these receptors is unknown. Libraries were prepared through the immunoSEQ multiplex PCR assay. The High Capacity cDNA Reverse Transcription Kit was used to reverse transcribe all of the isolated RNA, meaning that expressed TCRB transcripts were what got sequenced. What TCRdb holds here is the immuneACCESS table cut down to in-frame rearrangements. Part of the clones is not present; checked against another copy, under half of the missing clones reflect an unresolved V gene, and the others are unexplained. This sample lists 500,000 to 800,000 clones; roughly 12% were detected once. The ten biggest clones cover around 0.12% of the sample. Findings and caveats that apply to the study as a whole: Type 1 diabetes patients showed a moderate but significant shortening of TCRB CDR3 length in all four CD4+ subsets.

Sequencing was performed on naive CD4+ T cells from blood. The cell subset or site tag for this specimen amounts to: true naive CD4+ T cells. The receptors originated from a man aged 25 to 45 with type 1 diabetes.

The chain has TRBV12-5 and TRBJ2-1; no clear D gene. V was shortened by 4 bases and J by 6 bases, with 13 bases between the two germline ends. CDR1 LGHNT and CDR2 FRNRAP come from the germline V gene. The CDR3 runs to 14 residues. CDR3 sequence: CASGSPQMANEQFF. DNA for the CDR3: TGTGCTAGTGGTTCCCCCCAAATGGCCAATGAGCAGTTCTTC.

This chain joins TRBV6-5 and TRBJ2-7; no definite D call. V was cut by 0 bases and J by 6 bases, with 12 bases left in between. The CDR3 loop spans 14 amino acids. Looked up from germline, CDR1 is MNHEY and CDR2 is SVGAGI. The CDR3 nucleotides are TGTGCCAGCAGTTACTCTCCCTCTACCCGCGAGCAGTACTTC. It specifies CASSYSPSTREQYF.

The V and J genes are TRBV5-6 and TRBJ2-5; either TRBD1 or TRBD2 may supply D (5 bases each). The CDR3 is made up of 15 amino acids. The V gene's germline CDR1 is SGHDT and CDR2 YYEEEE. The germline V and J ends were trimmed by 4 bases and 3 bases, with 16 bases remaining between them. Here the CDR3 reads CASSPRTPGKETQYF. In DNA, the CDR3 is TGTGCCAGCAGCCCCCGGACACCCGGGAAAGAGACCCAGTACTTC. Drawing the rest from reference TRBV5-6 and TRBJ2-5, the complete variable domain is DAGVTQSPTHLIKTRGQQVTLRCSPKSGHDTVSWYQQALGQGPQFIFQYYEEEERQRGNFPDRFSGHQFPNYSSELNVNALLLGDSALYLCASSPRTPGKETQYFGPGTRLLVL.

In this sample, this clone turned up a few times. The chain links TRBV7-2 to TRBJ1-5; possible D gene TRBD1, 5 bases. This CDR3 has 15 residues. Trimming removed 1 base at V and 0 bases at J, with 7 bases between. Germline CDR1 is SGHTA and CDR2 is FQGNSA. This CDR3 is CASSLGQPSNQPQHF. In DNA form, the CDR3 reads TGTGCCAGCAGCTTAGGACAGCCTAGCAATCAGCCCCAGCATTTT.

This clone has just a few counts. The V and J genes are TRBV18 and TRBJ2-7, with D perhaps being TRBD1 or TRBD2 (5 bases each). The CDR3 loop spans 14 amino acids. Germline CDR1 is KGHSH and CDR2 is LQKENI. V was pared by 2 bases and J by 2 bases, with 10 bases between. The CDR3 DNA reads as TGTGCCAGCTCACCATTCGAGGGACCCTACGAGCAGTACTTC. This translates into CASSPFEGPYEQYF.

This chain uses TRBV4-2 with TRBJ2-7; TRBD1 agrees at 7 bases. Germline-derived CDR1 and CDR2 are LGHNA and YNFKEQ. The CDR3 contains 17 residues. After removal of 6 bases from V and 1 base from J, the junction contained 15 bases not matched to a gene. The CDR3 DNA reads TGTGCCAGCAGAAATAACCTTCTGGGGGACAGATCCTACGAGCAGTACTTC. Protein product: CASRNNLLGDRSYEQYF.

The table lists this clone with a few counts. The V and J genes are TRBV7-9 and TRBJ2-2; D gene unclear. In germline, CDR1 is SEHNR, CDR2 FQNEAQ (reference sequence). The CDR3 is made up of 16 amino acids. The V and J ends lost 1 base and 7 bases respectively, with 16 bases between them. CDR3 nucleotide sequence: TGTGCCAGCAGCTTAGAAGGGCCCAACGGCGGCGGGGAGCTGTTTTTT. Translated, it gives CASSLEGPNGGGELFF.

The chain uses TRBV4-2 and TRBJ2-3; a possible D gene is TRBD1 (6 bases). There are 16 residues in the CDR3. CDR1 is LGHNA, CDR2 YNFKEQ, per germline. The V gene lost 1 base and the J gene lost 0 bases, with 11 bases spanning the gap. CDR3 nucleotides: TGTGCCAGCAGCCAAGCGACAGGATCTAGCACAGATACGCAGTATTTT. Its protein product is CASSQATGSSTDTQYF.

This chain joins TRBV5-4 and TRBJ2-2, with TRBD2 matching 14 bases. Germline-derived CDR1 and CDR2 are SGHNT and YYREEE (reference sequence). This CDR3 has 18 amino acids. V gave up 4 bases and J gave up 5 bases; unmatched junction bases: 10. The CDR3 bases are TGTGCCAGCAGCCTACTAGGACTAGCGGGGGGTAAAACCGGGGAGCTGTTTTTT. Its protein product is CASSLLGLAGGKTGELFF.

The chain joins TRBV5-4 to TRBJ2-7; 8 nucleotides agree with TRBD2. V lost 1 base, J lost 0 bases, and 6 bases stayed unmatched. The germline V gene has CDR1 SGHNT and CDR2 YYREEE (reference sequence). The CDR3 is made up of 16 amino acids. This CDR3 reads CASSLSGAGASYEQYF. For the CDR3, the DNA is TGTGCCAGCAGCTTGTCCGGAGCGGGGGCCTCCTACGAGCAGTACTTC.